The 23 T cell receptor beta chains in this list originate from one sample, sequenced in a study of cytomegalovirus exposure and HLA in healthy donors. Sequenced by immunoSEQ multiplex PCR; TCRdb stores in-frame clones only, minus some. Altogether roughly 330,000 clones are present, roughly 90% being singletons, with the ten largest covering 1.2%. The sample taken for sequencing was PBMCs. The source is a woman aged 25 to 39 in good health and CMV-seropositive.

This clone was observed a handful of times. The chain combines TRBV2 with TRBJ1-3; D is unclear. CDR1 SNHLY and CDR2 FYNNEI come from the germline V gene. The V gene lost 3 bases and the J gene lost 4 bases, with 4 bases spanning the gap. The CDR3 is 12 residues long. DNA of the CDR3: TGTGCCAGCAGTGACAGGGGAAACACCATATATTTT. This translates into CASSDRGNTIYF.

The chain couples TRBV5-1 to TRBJ2-7; TRBD2 matches 11 bases. CDR3 length equals 16 residues. Germline values: CDR1 SGHRS, CDR2 YFSETQ. V lost 4 bases, J lost 0 bases, and 6 bases stayed unmatched. The CDR3 DNA reads as TGCGCCAGCAGCCTGCTGACTAGCGGGACCTCCTACGAGCAGTACTTC. Its translation is CASSLLTSGTSYEQYF. The full variable domain, in which reference TRBV5-1 and TRBJ2-7 provide the parts outside the CDR3, is KAGVTQTPRYLIKTRGQQVTLSCSPISGHRSVSWYQQTPGQGLQFLFEYFSETQRNKGNFPGRFSGRQFSNSRSEMNVSTLELGDSALYLCASSLLTSGTSYEQYFGPGTRLTVT.

This chain joins TRBV7-3 and TRBJ2-2, with 10 bases fitting TRBD2. Germline values: CDR1 SGHTA, CDR2 FQGTGA. With 4 bases clipped from V and 1 base from J, the junction kept 3 bases outside the gene matches. This CDR3 contains 16 residues. This CDR3 is CASSSTSGKNTGELFF. The CDR3 DNA reads as TGTGCCAGCAGCTCAACTAGCGGGAAGAACACCGGGGAGCTGTTTTTT. The complete variable domain, with remaining parts taken from reference TRBV7-3 and TRBJ2-2, reads GAGVSQTPSNKVTEKGKYVELRCDPISGHTALYWYRQSLGQGPEFLIYFQGTGAADDSGLPNDRFFAVRPEGSVSTLKIQRTERGDSAVYLCASSSTSGKNTGELFFGEGSRLTVL.

The chain is built from TRBV30 and TRBJ1-1, with D perhaps matching TRBD1 (6 bases). The CDR3 runs to 15 residues. The germline V gene encodes CDR1 GTSNPN and CDR2 SVGIG (reference sequence). V dropped 0 bases and J dropped 6 bases, with 17 bases sitting between them. The CDR3 here is CAWSVLPTTGSEAFF. The CDR3 DNA is TGTGCCTGGAGTGTACTTCCCACTACAGGGTCTGAAGCTTTCTTT.

The rearrangement links TRBV5-1 to TRBJ2-7; D possibly uses TRBD1 or TRBD2 (6 bases each). V was trimmed by 2 bases and J by 4 bases, leaving 22 bases between them. The germline CDR1 and CDR2 sequences are SGHRS and YFSETQ. The CDR3 is 17 amino acids. The CDR3 protein is CASSFEFRGVGGYEQYF. In nucleotides, the CDR3 is TGCGCCAGCAGCTTCGAATTTAGGGGGGTTGGTGGATACGAGCAGTACTTC. Complete variable domain (other parts from reference TRBV5-1 and TRBJ2-7): KAGVTQTPRYLIKTRGQQVTLSCSPISGHRSVSWYQQTPGQGLQFLFEYFSETQRNKGNFPGRFSGRQFSNSRSEMNVSTLELGDSALYLCASSFEFRGVGGYEQYFGPGTRLTVT.

The chain carries TRBV27 and TRBJ2-3; TRBD2 is a possible D gene (6 bases). CDR3 size: 18 residues. Germline-derived CDR1 and CDR2 are MNHEY and SMNVEV (reference sequence). V lost 3 bases to trimming and J lost 4 bases, with 23 bases between them. As DNA, the CDR3 is TGTGCCAGCAGTTTTAGGCGGGGACCATCCTCTTTTCCAGATACGCAGTATTTT. This gives the protein CASSFRRGPSSFPDTQYF.

V usage is TRBV19 and J usage is TRBJ1-2; D is uncertain. V was trimmed by 3 bases and J by 2 bases, leaving 10 bases between them. The CDR3 extends over 14 amino acids. Germline CDR1 and CDR2: LNHDA and SQIVND (reference sequence). The CDR3 spells CASSIGSRNYGYTF. For the CDR3, the DNA is TGTGCCAGTAGTATCGGGAGCAGGAACTATGGCTACACCTTC.

The chain combines TRBV25-1 with TRBJ1-5, with 8 bases matching TRBD1. In germline, CDR1 is MGHDK, CDR2 SYGVNS. The V gene end was trimmed by 6 bases and the J gene end by 4 bases; junction bases not matched to a gene: 8. This CDR3 has 15 amino acids. The CDR3 reads CASRATGAENQPQHF. CDR3 nucleotides: TGTGCCAGCAGAGCGACAGGGGCAGAGAATCAGCCCCAGCATTTT.

The V gene is TRBV5-1, the J gene TRBJ2-7; no clear D. The length of the CDR3 is 14 residues. Germline V lookup: CDR1 SGHRS, CDR2 YFSETQ. V was trimmed by 0 bases and J by 3 bases, leaving 10 bases between them. As DNA, the CDR3 is TGCGCCAGCAGCTTGGCCGGTCCGGGCTACGAGCAGTACTTC. Translation gives CASSLAGPGYEQYF.

The rearrangement joins TRBV29-1 to TRBJ2-1; 8 positions agree with TRBD1. The CDR3 loop spans 14 amino acids. Trimming at V came to 2 bases and at J to 2 bases, leaving 2 bases not matched to a gene. The germline gives CDR1 SQVTM, CDR2 ANQGSEA. The CDR3 spells CSVEPRGPYNEQFF. The CDR3 DNA follows: TGCAGCGTTGAACCCAGGGGGCCCTACAATGAGCAGTTCTTC.

This sequence joins TRBV11-3 and TRBJ2-1; perhaps D is TRBD1 or TRBD2 (5 bases each). V lost 5 bases, J lost 9 bases, and 14 bases lay in between. The CDR3 covers 13 residues. Germline lookup yields CDR1 SGHNT and CDR2 YENEEA. CDR3 sequence reads: CASSPGTTGEQFF. CDR3 coding DNA: TGTGCCAGCAGCCCCGGGACGACGGGTGAGCAGTTCTTC.

The chain has TRBV29-1 and TRBJ2-2; D is uncertain. Germline values: CDR1 SQVTM, CDR2 ANQGSEA. CDR3 length equals 16 residues. The V and J ends lost 3 bases and 0 bases respectively, with 14 bases between them. In DNA, the CDR3 is TGCAGCGTTGAGGGCAGTCCCTATGCGAACACCGGGGAGCTGTTTTTT. As protein: CSVEGSPYANTGELFF.

The chain has TRBV7-6 and TRBJ1-3; 7 bases fit TRBD1. The CDR3 spans 16 residues. After removal of 4 bases from V and 4 bases from J, the junction contained 10 bases not matched to a gene. CDR1 is SGHVS and CDR2 is FNYEAQ in the germline V gene. This CDR3 is CASSSEYRGAGNTIYF. CDR3 nucleotides: TGTGCCAGCAGCTCGGAGTACAGGGGCGCGGGAAACACCATATATTTT.

The J gene is TRBJ2-2, the V gene TRBV9, with 12 bases fitting TRBD1. Germline V gene sequence: CDR1 SGDLS, CDR2 YYNGEE. The CDR3 totals 15 residues. V shed 4 bases, J shed 9 bases, and the junction held 7 bases outside the gene matches. CDR3 sequence reads: CASSSGTGGSWELFF. In DNA, the CDR3 is TGTGCCAGCAGCTCCGGGACAGGGGGCAGCTGGGAGCTGTTTTTT.

This clone was seen a few times. CDR3 region: CASRIPANYGYTF. The CDR3 DNA sequence: TGTGCCAGCAGAATTCCGGCAAACTATGGCTACACCTTC. The rearrangement links TRBV2 to TRBJ1-2; D is ambiguous. V was shortened by 6 bases and J by 2 bases, with 10 bases between the two germline ends. The CDR3 is 13 amino acids. From germline, CDR1 is SNHLY and CDR2 FYNNEI.

The genes are TRBV7-9 and TRBJ1-5; D remains unclear. This CDR3 is 14 amino acids long. Germline V gene lookup returns CDR1 SEHNR and CDR2 FQNEAQ (reference sequence). V lost 0 bases and J lost 5, with 8 bases in between. CDR3 loop: CASSLAGSHQPQHF. The CDR3 coding sequence is TGTGCCAGCAGCTTAGCAGGGAGTCATCAGCCCCAGCATTTT.

The chain joins TRBV7-3 to TRBJ2-3; D is tentatively TRBD1 or TRBD2 (5 bases each). CDR1 is SGHTA and CDR2 is FQGTGA in the germline V gene. The CDR3 totals 16 residues. With 1 base removed from V and 1 base from J, the gap between germline ends came to 12 bases. CDR3: CASSLRSGRGTDTQYF. The CDR3, as DNA: TGTGCCAGCAGCTTAAGGTCGGGGCGGGGCACAGATACGCAGTATTTT.

This chain connects TRBV7-2 to TRBJ2-7; TRBD2 agrees at 9 bases. This CDR3 comprises 15 residues. Germline loops: CDR1 SGHTA, CDR2 FQGNSA. Trimming at V came to 0 bases and at J to 5 bases, leaving 5 bases not matched to a gene. The CDR3 coding sequence is TGTGCCAGCAGCTTAGCCAGCGGGGGGATTAACGAGCAGTACTTC. It specifies CASSLASGGINEQYF.

J is TRBJ2-2 and V is TRBV29-1, with 9 bases matching TRBD1. The CDR3 runs to 13 residues. V was clipped by 6 bases and J by 5 bases; unmatched bases: 4. Germline V gives CDR1 SQVTM, CDR2 ANQGSEA. CDR3 DNA: TGCAGCGTGGGACAGGGACGGACCGGGGAGCTGTTTTTT. This codes for CSVGQGRTGELFF.

This chain uses TRBV27 with TRBJ2-1, with D perhaps given as TRBD1 or TRBD2 (7 bases each). V lost 2 bases, J lost 4 bases, and 12 bases lay in between. This CDR3 comprises 15 residues. In germline, CDR1 is MNHEY, CDR2 SMNVEV (reference sequence). The DNA of the CDR3 is TGTGCCAGCAGTTTACAGGGGGGGGATTACAATGAGCAGTTCTTC. Translating gives CASSLQGGDYNEQFF.

This clone was counted many times. This chain joins TRBV7-2 and TRBJ2-7; the D is unclear. Germline V gene lookup returns CDR1 SGHTA and CDR2 FQGNSA. Trimming cost V 6 bases and J 4 bases, with 13 bases left between them. The CDR3 covers 13 residues. The CDR3 sequence is CASSHGSGYEQYF. DNA of the CDR3: TGTGCCAGCAGTCATGGTAGTGGGTACGAGCAGTACTTC.

This chain uses TRBV28 with TRBJ2-7, with TRBD1 matching over 8 bases. Germline lookup yields CDR1 MDHEN and CDR2 SYDVKM. This CDR3 is 14 amino acids long. V was clipped by 3 bases and J by 4 bases; unmatched bases: 5. CDR3 coding DNA: TGTGCCAGCAGTTTTCAGGACAGGGTGTACGAGCAGTACTTC. As protein: CASSFQDRVYEQYF. The variable domain in full, with the rest retrieved from reference TRBV28 and TRBJ2-7, is DVKVTQSSRYLVKRTGEKVFLECVQDMDHENMFWYRQDPGLGLRLIYFSYDVKMKEKGDIPEGYSVSREKKERFSLILESASTNQTSMYLCASSFQDRVYEQYFGPGTRLTVT.

The chain recombines TRBV5-1 with TRBJ2-1; the match to TRBD2 covers 9 bases. The CDR3 totals 15 residues. Trimming at V came to 2 bases and at J to 5 bases, leaving 5 bases not matched to a gene. CDR1 SGHRS and CDR2 YFSETQ come from the germline V gene. CDR3 residues: CASSFVLAGNNEQFF. The CDR3 DNA sequence: TGCGCCAGCAGCTTCGTGCTAGCGGGAAACAATGAGCAGTTCTTC.